This TCR beta chain emerged from a study of siplizumab effects on memory and regulatory T cells (dated by TCRdb to 2018 to 2020). For context, the study as a whole: The study looked at the effect of siplizumab, an anti-CD2 antibody, on alloreactive T-cell subsets in allogeneic mixed lymphocyte reactions made from human PBMCs. The paper as a whole reports these results and caveats: The suppressive function of proliferating Tregs from siplizumab cultures was not functionally confirmed. In reactions with siplizumab, an average of approximately 69% of mappable alloreactive CD4+ clones were Treg-derived, compared with 25% to 30% in control reactions. Sequences below about 10^-5 frequency were poorly captured, so only a minor fraction of alloreactive clones could be mapped to unstimulated subsets. For roughly 75-96% of proliferating CD4+ or CD8+ clones, no naive or memory phenotype could be assigned. Siplizumab significantly reduced the cumulative frequency of alloreactive sequences traceable to unstimulated CD4+ memory T cells. Compared with memory T cells, unstimulated naive T cells appeared more diverse, and naive cells seemed to make a substantial contribution to the alloresponse.

Turning to this clone: Its antigen is unknown. Per-base quality was not reported, and no clone a single base away is much larger than it.

CDR1 is given as SQVTM and CDR2 as ANQGSEA, both from the germline V gene. From the cysteine up to the phenylalanine, the CDR3 has a length of 12 residues. Of the read, only the CDR3 DNA is kept; its 36 bases are in frame from base 1. The V end gives up 6 bases and the J end 1 base, leaving 3 bases in the junction not matched to a gene. Sorted unstimulated T cells and proliferating T cells recovered from mixed lymphocyte reactions were subjected to TCRbeta CDR3 sequencing. Fresh whole blood from around 11 HLA-typed healthy donors was used to isolate PBMCs. To map where alloreactive clones came from, unstimulated CD4+ regulatory T cells were FACS-sorted. The library was made by the immunoSEQ multiplex PCR assay. The deep sequencing platform assayed roughly 10^5 TCR templates per sample. Genomic DNA extracted from sorted T cells was used for TCRbeta CDR3 sequencing. The paper's processing steps were these. Clonal analysis of TCRbeta CDR3 data was done in the R programming language. Comparing unstimulated samples against CFSE-low samples taken after the reaction was how alloreactive CD4+ and CD8+ clones were defined. Alloreactive CD4+ clones were assigned to regulatory or non-regulatory origin by matching sequences to sorted unstimulated Treg and non-Treg repertoires. TCRdb provides this immuneACCESS table in a form limited to in-frame rearrangements. Some clones are lacking; in checked studies, under half of them reflect an unresolved V gene, and why the rest are absent is not known. That table is the source of V, J and clone size, and D and trimming were worked out from the DNA. This sample holds 65,000 to 70,000 clones; around 90% were observed only once. The ten largest make up more than 1.5% of the sample.

The V and J genes are TRBV29-1 and TRBJ2-7; 7 bases in the junction line up with TRBD1. The sequenced sample consisted of Tregs sorted from blood. The source of this sequence is a human donor in good health. At the DNA level, the sequence is TGCAGCGTCTGGACAGGATCCTACGAGCAGTACTTC. Its amino acids are CSVWTGSYEQYF.